The 9 T cell receptor beta chains presented below share a single source sample, sequenced in a study of blood T cells in healthy people across ages. A second PCR of about 7 to 12 cycles used a sample-barcoded 5' primer and a J-beta primer mix. From the 5' RACE reads, TCRdb called clonotypes with MiXCR, one entry per CDR3 protein. The table includes roughly 700,000 distinct CDR3 sequences, 20% to 25% detected once. These data also formed part of another study, on T cells of mothers and their children.

The sample taken for sequencing was blood. These receptors were obtained from a boy aged 10-17 years in good health.

This clonotype was seen a handful of times. The chain uses TRBV20-1 and TRBJ2-5, with D possibly being TRBD1 or TRBD2 (6 bases each). CDR3 length equals 14 residues. Per germline, CDR1 DFQATT and CDR2 SNEGSKA (reference sequence). The ends were cut back, 3 bases at V and 5 bases at J, with 16 bases in the middle. The CDR3 region is CSARGGEVLETQYF. CDR3 DNA: TGCAGTGCTAGGGGGGGCGAGGTGTTGGAGACCCAGTACTTC.

Only a few counts were recorded for this clonotype. The V gene is TRBV27, the J gene TRBJ2-3; 10 bases match TRBD2. The CDR3 loop spans 14 amino acids. J was trimmed by 4 bases and V by 2 bases; bases with no gene match: 0. CDR1 is MNHEY, CDR2 SMNVEV, per germline (reference sequence). CDR3 nucleotides: TGTGCCAGCAGTTTACTAGCGGGAGCAGATACGCAGTATTTT. Its translation: CASSLLAGADTQYF.

This chain links TRBV28 with TRBJ2-1; tentative D call: TRBD1 (6 bases). Near its end, the DNA agrees better with TRBJ2-7, so the J call may be wrong. Germline V CDR1 and CDR2: MDHEN, SYDVKM. This CDR3 spans 15 amino acids. This chain's CDR3 is CASSLIGTRAYEQYF. The CDR3 DNA is TGTGCCAGCAGTTTAATCGGGACACGAGCCTACGAGCAGTACTTC.

This rearrangement joins TRBV12-3 or TRBV12-4 to TRBJ2-7, with 7 positions matching TRBD2. The CDR3 runs 13 residues. V lost 7 bases and J lost 3; bases outside the gene matches: 6. CDR3 region: CASTPGGIYEQYF. The CDR3 bases are TGTGCCAGCACCCCGGGGGGTATCTACGAGCAGTACTTC.

This clonotype was seen a few times. This chain connects TRBV29-1 to TRBJ2-2; D is perhaps TRBD2 (6 bases). Trimming removed 6 bases from V and 0 bases from J, with 17 bases in between. The germline V gene encodes CDR1 SQVTM and CDR2 ANQGSEA. There are 16 residues in the CDR3. The CDR3 bases are TGCAGCGTGGGATCTACAAGGGAGGCGAACACCGGGGAGCTGTTTTTT. Translated, it gives CSVGSTREANTGELFF.

The V and J genes are TRBV7-8 and TRBJ2-7; TRBD1 or TRBD2 may be the D gene (6 bases each). V was pared by 1 base and J by 5 bases, with 18 bases between. CDR3 length: 16 residues. Germline V gene data show CDR1 as SGHVS and CDR2 as FQNEAQ. The CDR3 spells CASSLEYPSGANEQYF. CDR3 nucleotide sequence: TGTGCCAGCAGCTTAGAATATCCATCGGGGGCGAACGAGCAGTACTTC.

The chain has TRBV7-9 and TRBJ1-1, with no clear D. V gave up 8 bases and J gave up 5 bases, with 9 bases separating them. Germline V gene sequence: CDR1 SEHNR, CDR2 FQNEAQ (reference sequence). The CDR3 extends over 11 amino acids. The chain's CDR3 is CASGRQTEAFF. In DNA form, the CDR3 reads TGTGCCAGCGGACGGCAGACTGAAGCTTTCTTT. The variable domain in full, completed from reference TRBV7-9 and TRBJ1-1, reads DTGVSQNPRHKITKRGQNVTFRCDPISEHNRLYWYRQTLGQGPEFLTYFQNEAQLEKSRLLSDRFSAERPKGSFSTLEIQRTEQGDSAMYLCASGRQTEAFFGQGTRLTVV.

With respect to this clonotype: A much more abundant neighbour one base away suggests this may be a read error. Since the CDR3 does not end with the conserved phenylalanine or tryptophan, this likely comes from a read error. V and J are TRBV4-2 and TRBJ1-1, with D unclear. Trimming took off 0 bases at V and 1 base at J, with 6 bases between the two ends. This CDR3 is built from 14 residues. Looked up from germline, CDR1 is LGHNA and CDR2 is YNFKEQ. The DNA for the CDR3 is TGTGCCAGCAGCCAAGATCGGGGGAACACTGAAGCTTTCTCT. Protein sequence: CASSQDRGNTEAFS.

This clonotype was seen a few times. The chain joins TRBV19 to TRBJ2-7; D unresolved. Germline loops: CDR1 LNHDA, CDR2 SQIVND (reference sequence). The CDR3 is made up of 15 amino acids. Trimming took 6 bases from V and 2 from J, leaving 17 bases between them. Written as DNA, the CDR3 is TGTGCCAGTAGCGCGACGGTCCTTCCTACCTACGAGCAGTACTTC. Translating gives CASSATVLPTYEQYF. Using reference TRBV19 and TRBJ2-7 for the parts outside the CDR3, the full variable domain is DGGITQSPKYLFRKEGQNVTLSCEQNLNHDAMYWYRQDPGQGLRLIYYSQIVNDFQKGDIAEGYSVSREKKESFPLTVTSAQKNPTAFYLCASSATVLPTYEQYFGPGTRLTVT.